This T cell receptor beta chain was sequenced during a study of blood T cell repertoires in COVID-19. Study-level information: Samples taken during acute and convalescent COVID-19 were collected in the United States, Italy and Spain.

The CDR3 loop spans 13 amino acids. V lost 6 bases and J 1 base, leaving 8 bases between the germline ends. Self-reported history from a screening survey and questionnaire set each donor's cohort. Donors of Cohort 3 who recovered were those that had two negative PCRs, clearance, or symptom resolution. Profiled with immunoSEQ multiplex PCR; TCRdb holds only in-frame clones, not every one. The data show 250,000 to 300,000 clones, around 90% seen once. The source of this sequence is a woman aged 30 to 39 who had recovered from COVID-19. The chain joins TRBV12-3 or TRBV12-4 to TRBJ2-3; no clear D gene. Sequencing was done on a sample of PBMCs or T cells enriched from blood (not recorded which). The CDR3 nucleotides read TGTGCCAGCAGGTACAGTGGCACAGATACGCAGTATTTT. Translated, it gives CASRYSGTDTQYF.